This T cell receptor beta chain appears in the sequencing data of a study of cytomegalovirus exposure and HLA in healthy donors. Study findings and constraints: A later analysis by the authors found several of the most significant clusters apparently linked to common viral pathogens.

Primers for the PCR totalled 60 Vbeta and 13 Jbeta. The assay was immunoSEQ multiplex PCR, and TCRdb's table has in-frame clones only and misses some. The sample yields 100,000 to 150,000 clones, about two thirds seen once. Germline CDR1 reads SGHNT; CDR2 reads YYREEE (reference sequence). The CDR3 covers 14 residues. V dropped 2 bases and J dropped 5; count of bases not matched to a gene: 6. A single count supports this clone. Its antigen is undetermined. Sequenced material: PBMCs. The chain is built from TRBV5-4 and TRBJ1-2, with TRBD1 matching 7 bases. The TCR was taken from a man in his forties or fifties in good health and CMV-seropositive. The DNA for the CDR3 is TGTGCCAGCAGCTTATCGGGACAGCCTTATGGCTACACCTTC. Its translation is CASSLSGQPYGYTF.